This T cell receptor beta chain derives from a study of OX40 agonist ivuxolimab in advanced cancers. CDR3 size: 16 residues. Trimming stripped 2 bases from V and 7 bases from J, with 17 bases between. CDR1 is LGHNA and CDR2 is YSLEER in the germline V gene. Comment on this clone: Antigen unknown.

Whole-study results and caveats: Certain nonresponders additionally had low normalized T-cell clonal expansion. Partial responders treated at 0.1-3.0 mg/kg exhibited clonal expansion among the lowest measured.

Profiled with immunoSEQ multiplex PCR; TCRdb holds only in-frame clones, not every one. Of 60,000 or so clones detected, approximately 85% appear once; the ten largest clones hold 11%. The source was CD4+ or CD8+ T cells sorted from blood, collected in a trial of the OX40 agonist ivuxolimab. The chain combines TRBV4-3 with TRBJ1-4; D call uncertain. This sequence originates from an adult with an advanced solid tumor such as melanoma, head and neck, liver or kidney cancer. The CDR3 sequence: CASSQLWVFSGEKLFF. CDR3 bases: TGCGCCAGCAGCCAACTATGGGTATTCTCCGGTGAAAAACTGTTTTTT.